Listed here are 2 T cell receptor beta chains from one sample, sequenced in a study of control samples from healthy donors and cancer patients. Assay used: immunoSEQ multiplex PCR; TCRdb lists only in-frame clones, some missing. The data show more than 100,000 clones, over 85% seen once. The sequenced sample was PBMCs. The receptors here all came from a man aged 45-60 years with head and neck cancer.

In regard to this clone: Additional DNA sequences in this sample encode the identical CDR3. The chain is built from TRBV27 and TRBJ2-1; D gene ambiguous. Trimming removed 4 bases at V and 8 bases at J, with 9 bases between. This CDR3 contains 12 residues. The germline V gene has CDR1 MNHEY and CDR2 SMNVEV (reference sequence). The CDR3 DNA reads TGTGCCAGCAGTTCCCCCCCAGATGAGCAGTTCTTC. Amino acids: CASSSPPDEQFF.

The genes are TRBV28 and TRBJ2-7; no definite D call. V was shortened by 5 bases and J by 4 bases, with 15 bases between the two germline ends. Germline V lookup: CDR1 MDHEN, CDR2 SYDVKM. The CDR3 is 14 residues long. CDR3 coding DNA: TGTGCCAGCAGTCTGCGGACGTCAAGGTACGAGCAGTACTTC. Amino acids: CASSLRTSRYEQYF. The whole variable domain, remainder taken from reference TRBV28 and TRBJ2-7, is DVKVTQSSRYLVKRTGEKVFLECVQDMDHENMFWYRQDPGLGLRLIYFSYDVKMKEKGDIPEGYSVSREKKERFSLILESASTNQTSMYLCASSLRTSRYEQYFGPGTRLTVT.